The present TCR beta chain was sequenced within a study of blood T cell repertoires in COVID-19. TCRdb's copy holds only in-frame clones and misses some; the assay was immunoSEQ multiplex PCR. The sample carries around 180,000 clones, 81% recorded once. CDR1 LNHDA and CDR2 SQIVND come from the germline V gene (reference sequence). V lost 5 bases and J 8 bases, leaving 21 bases between the germline ends. CDR3 length equals 15 residues. This sequence originates from a woman older than 75 with COVID-19, enrolled during active disease. The chain uses TRBV19 and TRBJ1-2; weak D call: TRBD1 (6 bases). The sequenced sample was peripheral blood. The DNA for the CDR3 is TGTGCCAGTAGTTCTCCGACAGGAGCGATTTACGGCTACACCTTC. It encodes CASSSPTGAIYGYTF.